This T cell receptor beta chain was found in a study of neurological immune-mediated disorders. Whole-study results and caveats: Association with the multiple sclerosis repertoire cluster was not found for any clinical or MRI feature.

V was clipped by 2 bases and J by 7 bases, with 7 bases between them. In germline, CDR1 is DFQATT, CDR2 SNEGSKA (reference sequence). This CDR3 comprises 11 residues. TCRdb re-derived calls from the 5' RACE reads in MiXCR, one entry per CDR3 protein. The sample lists 20,000 to 30,000 distinct CDR3 sequences; about 2.5% were seen once. This clonotype was counted ten times or more. No antigen is known for it. The clonotype was recovered from a woman in her fifties or sixties with multiple sclerosis. The chain links TRBV20-1 to TRBJ2-3; D not resolved. Sequencing was carried out using PBMCs. Written as DNA, the CDR3 is TGCAGTGCTAGATTGGCGAATACGCAGTATTTT. Amino acid sequence: CSARLANTQYF.